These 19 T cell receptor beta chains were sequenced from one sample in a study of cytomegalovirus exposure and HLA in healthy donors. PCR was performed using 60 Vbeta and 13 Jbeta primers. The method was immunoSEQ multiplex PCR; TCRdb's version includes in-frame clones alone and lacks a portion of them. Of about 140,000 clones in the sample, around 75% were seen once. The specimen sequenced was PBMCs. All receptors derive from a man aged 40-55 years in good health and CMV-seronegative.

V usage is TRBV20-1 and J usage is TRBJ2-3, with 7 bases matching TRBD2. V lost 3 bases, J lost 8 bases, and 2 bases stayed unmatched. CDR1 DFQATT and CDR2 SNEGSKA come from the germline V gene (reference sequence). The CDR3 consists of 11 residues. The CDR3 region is CSARRGTTQYF. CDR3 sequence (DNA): TGCAGTGCTAGGCGGGGGACTACGCAGTATTTT.

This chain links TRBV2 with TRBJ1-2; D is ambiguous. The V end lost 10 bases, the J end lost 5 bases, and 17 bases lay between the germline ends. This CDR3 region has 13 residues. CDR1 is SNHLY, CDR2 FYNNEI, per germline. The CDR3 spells CAIMEGTIYGYTF. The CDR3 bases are TGTGCCATCATGGAGGGAACAATTTATGGCTACACCTTC.

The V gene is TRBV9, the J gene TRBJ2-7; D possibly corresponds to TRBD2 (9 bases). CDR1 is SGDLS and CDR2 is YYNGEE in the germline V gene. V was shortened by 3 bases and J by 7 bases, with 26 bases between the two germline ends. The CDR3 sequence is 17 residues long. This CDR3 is CASSEGRGGTGRNEQYF. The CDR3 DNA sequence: TGTGCCAGCAGCGAAGGGCGGGGGGGGACAGGACGAAATGAGCAGTACTTC.

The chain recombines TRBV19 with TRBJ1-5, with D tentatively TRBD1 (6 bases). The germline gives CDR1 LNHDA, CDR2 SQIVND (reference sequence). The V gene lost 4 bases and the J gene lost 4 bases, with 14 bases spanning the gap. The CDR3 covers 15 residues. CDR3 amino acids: CASSSFGGVNQPQHF. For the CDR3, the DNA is TGTGCCAGTAGTAGCTTTGGGGGCGTGAATCAGCCCCAGCATTTT.

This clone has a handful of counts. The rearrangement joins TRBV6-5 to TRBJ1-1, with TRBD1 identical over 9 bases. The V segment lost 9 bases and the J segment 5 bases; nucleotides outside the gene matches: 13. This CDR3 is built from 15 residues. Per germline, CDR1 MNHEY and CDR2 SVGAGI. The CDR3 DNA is TGTGCCAGTGGACAGGGGTTATCCTTAGGGACTGAAGCTTTCTTT. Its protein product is CASGQGLSLGTEAFF.

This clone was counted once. The CDR3 here is CASSPRRQTRSYNEQFF. The CDR3, as DNA: TGTGCCAGCTCACCACGACGACAAACCCGCTCCTACAATGAGCAGTTCTTC. The rearrangement joins TRBV18 to TRBJ2-1; D gene uncertain. Germline lookup yields CDR1 KGHSH and CDR2 LQKENI. The V gene lost 1 base and the J gene lost 0 bases, with 13 bases spanning the gap. The CDR3 runs 17 residues. Full variable domain (remainder filled in from reference TRBV18 and TRBJ2-1): NAGVMQNPRHLVRRRGQEARLRCSPMKGHSHVYWYRQLPEEGLKFMVYLQKENIIDESGMPKERFSAEFPKEGPSILRIQQVVRGDSAAYFCASSPRRQTRSYNEQFFGPGTRLTVL.

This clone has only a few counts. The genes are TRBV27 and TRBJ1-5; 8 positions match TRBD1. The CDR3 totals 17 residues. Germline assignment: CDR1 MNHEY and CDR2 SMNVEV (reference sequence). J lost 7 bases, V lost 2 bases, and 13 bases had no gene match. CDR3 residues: CASSLGSGQGARQPQHF. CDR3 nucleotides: TGTGCCAGCAGTTTAGGGTCCGGGCAGGGGGCCCGGCAGCCCCAGCATTTT.

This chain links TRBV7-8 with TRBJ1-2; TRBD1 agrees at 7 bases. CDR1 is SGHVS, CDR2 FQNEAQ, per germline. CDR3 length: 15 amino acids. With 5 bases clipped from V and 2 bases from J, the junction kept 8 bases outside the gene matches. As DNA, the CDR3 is TGTGCCAGCAGCCCCACAGGGGTCCCCAACTATGGCTACACCTTC. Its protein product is CASSPTGVPNYGYTF. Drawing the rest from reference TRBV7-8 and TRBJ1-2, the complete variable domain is GAGVSQSPRYKVAKRGQDVALRCDPISGHVSLFWYQQALGQGPEFLTYFQNEAQLDKSGLPSDRFFAERPEGSVSTLKIQRTQQEDSAVYLCASSPTGVPNYGYTFGSGTRLTVV.

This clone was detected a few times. CDR3 region: CASSVQGRTNQPQHF. CDR3 DNA sequence: TGTGCCAGCAGTGTGCAGGGAAGGACAAATCAGCCCCAGCATTTT. V gene TRBV2 combines with J gene TRBJ1-5; tentative D call: TRBD1 (5 bases). Trimming removed 4 bases at V and 4 bases at J, with 14 bases between. Per the germline V gene, CDR1 is SNHLY and CDR2 is FYNNEI. The CDR3 length is 15 residues.

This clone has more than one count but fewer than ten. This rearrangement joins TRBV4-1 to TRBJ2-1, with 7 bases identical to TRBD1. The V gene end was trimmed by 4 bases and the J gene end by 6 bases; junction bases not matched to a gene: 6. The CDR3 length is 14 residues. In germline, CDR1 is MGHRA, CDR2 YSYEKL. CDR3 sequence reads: CASSPTAGGNEQFF. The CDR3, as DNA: TGCGCCAGCAGCCCCACAGCAGGGGGCAATGAGCAGTTCTTC.

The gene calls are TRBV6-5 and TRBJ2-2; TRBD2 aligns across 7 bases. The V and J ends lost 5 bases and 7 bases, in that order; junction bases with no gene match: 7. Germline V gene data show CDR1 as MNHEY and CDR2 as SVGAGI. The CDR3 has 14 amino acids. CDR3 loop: CASSRDYRGGELFF. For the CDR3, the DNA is TGTGCCAGCAGTCGGGACTATCGGGGCGGGGAGCTGTTTTTT.

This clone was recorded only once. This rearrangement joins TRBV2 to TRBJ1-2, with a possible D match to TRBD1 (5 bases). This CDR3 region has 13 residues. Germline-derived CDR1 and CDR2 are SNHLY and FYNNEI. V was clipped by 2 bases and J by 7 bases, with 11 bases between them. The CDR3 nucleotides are TGTGCCAGCAGTGAAACCCACAGGCCTGGCTACACCTTC. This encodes CASSETHRPGYTF. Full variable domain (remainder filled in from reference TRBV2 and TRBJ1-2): EPEVTQTPSHQVTQMGQEVILRCVPISNHLYFYWYRQILGQKVEFLVSFYNNEISEKSEIFDDQFSVERPDGSNFTLKIRSTKLEDSAMYFCASSETHRPGYTFGSGTRLTVV.

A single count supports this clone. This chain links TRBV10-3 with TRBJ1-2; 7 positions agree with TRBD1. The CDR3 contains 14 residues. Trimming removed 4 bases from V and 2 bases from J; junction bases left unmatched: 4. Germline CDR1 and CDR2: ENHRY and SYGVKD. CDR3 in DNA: TGTGCCATCAGTGCGGGACAGCTGAACTATGGCTACACCTTC. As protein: CAISAGQLNYGYTF.

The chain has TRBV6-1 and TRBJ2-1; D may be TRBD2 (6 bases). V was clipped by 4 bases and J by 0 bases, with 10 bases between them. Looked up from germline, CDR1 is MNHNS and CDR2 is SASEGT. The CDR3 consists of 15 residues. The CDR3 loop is CASSVSTSSYNEQFF. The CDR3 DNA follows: TGTGCCAGCAGTGTGTCGACTAGCTCCTACAATGAGCAGTTCTTC.

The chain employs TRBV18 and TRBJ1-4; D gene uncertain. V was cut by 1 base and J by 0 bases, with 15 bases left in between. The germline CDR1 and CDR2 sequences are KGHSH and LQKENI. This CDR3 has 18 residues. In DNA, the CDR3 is TGTGCCAGCTCACCACTTAATAAGAACGGTGCAACTAATGAAAAACTGTTTTTT. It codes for CASSPLNKNGATNEKLFF. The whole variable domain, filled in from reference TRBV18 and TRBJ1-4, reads NAGVMQNPRHLVRRRGQEARLRCSPMKGHSHVYWYRQLPEEGLKFMVYLQKENIIDESGMPKERFSAEFPKEGPSILRIQQVVRGDSAAYFCASSPLNKNGATNEKLFFGSGTQLSVL.

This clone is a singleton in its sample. The CDR3 bases are TGTGCCAGCAGCCCCCGGGGGACCTACGACGAGCAGTACTTC. This gives the protein CASSPRGTYDEQYF. The genes are TRBV7-8 and TRBJ2-7; D perhaps matches TRBD2 (6 bases). V dropped 5 bases and J dropped 5 bases, with 16 bases sitting between them. CDR1 and CDR2 from the germline V gene are SGHVS and FQNEAQ. The CDR3 length is 14 residues.

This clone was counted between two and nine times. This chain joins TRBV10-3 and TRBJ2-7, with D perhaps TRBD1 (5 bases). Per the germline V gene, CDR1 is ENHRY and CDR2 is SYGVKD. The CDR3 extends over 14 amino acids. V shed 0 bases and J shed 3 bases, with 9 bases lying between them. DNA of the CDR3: TGTGCCATCAGTGAGTCGGACATAAACTACGAGCAGTACTTC. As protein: CAISESDINYEQYF.

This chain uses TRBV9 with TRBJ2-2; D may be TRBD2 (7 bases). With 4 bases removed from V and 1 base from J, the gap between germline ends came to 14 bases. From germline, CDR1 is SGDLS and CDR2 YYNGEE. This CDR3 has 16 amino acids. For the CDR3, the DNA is TGTGCCAGCAGCCCCTTGGGGGGGCAGAACACCGGGGAGCTGTTTTTT. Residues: CASSPLGGQNTGELFF.

The CDR3 DNA follows: TGTGCCAGCAGTGGCCTGTGGACAGGGCAAGATTCACCCCTCCACTTT. Encoded protein: CASSGLWTGQDSPLHF. The chain combines TRBV2 with TRBJ1-6; TRBD1 matches at 8 bases. The CDR3 is 16 amino acids. CDR1 is SNHLY and CDR2 is FYNNEI in the germline V gene. J gave up 8 bases and V 4 bases, and 10 bases lay outside the gene matches. Together with reference TRBV2 and TRBJ1-6, the CDR3 gives the full variable domain: EPEVTQTPSHQVTQMGQEVILRCVPISNHLYFYWYRQILGQKVEFLVSFYNNEISEKSEIFDDQFSVERPDGSNFTLKIRSTKLEDSAMYFCASSGLWTGQDSPLHFGNGTRLTVT.